The clone carrying this T cell receptor (beta chain) appeared a single time. The data belong to a study of control samples from healthy donors and cancer patients. The CDR3 contains 13 residues. V lost 1 base and J 6 bases, leaving 9 bases between the germline ends. Germline values: CDR1 SEHNR, CDR2 FQNEAQ (reference sequence). Repertoires were generated with immunoSEQ multiplex PCR, while TCRdb's copy carries only in-frame clones and drops some. The profile covers around 68,000 clones, with 83% appearing a single time and approximately 14% taken by the ten largest. The chain carries TRBV7-9 and TRBJ1-1; D possibly corresponds to TRBD1 (5 bases). The receptor was derived from a man aged 60 to 69 in good health. The sequenced material came from blood. CDR3 residues: CASSLGTSSEAFF. CDR3 bases: TGTGCCAGCAGCTTAGGGACAAGTTCTGAAGCTTTCTTT.